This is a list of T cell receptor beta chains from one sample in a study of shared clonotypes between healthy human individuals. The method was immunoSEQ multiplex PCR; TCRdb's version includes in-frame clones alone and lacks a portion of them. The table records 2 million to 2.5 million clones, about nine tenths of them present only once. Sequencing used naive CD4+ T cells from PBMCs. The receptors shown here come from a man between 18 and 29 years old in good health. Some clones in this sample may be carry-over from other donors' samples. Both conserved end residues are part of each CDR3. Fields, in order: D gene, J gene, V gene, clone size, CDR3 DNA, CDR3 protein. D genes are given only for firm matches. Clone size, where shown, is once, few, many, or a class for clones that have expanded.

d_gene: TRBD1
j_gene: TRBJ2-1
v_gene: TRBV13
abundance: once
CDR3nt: TGTGCCAGCAGCGGACGGGACAGGGGGAACGAGCAGTTCTTC
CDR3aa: CASSGRDRGNEQFF

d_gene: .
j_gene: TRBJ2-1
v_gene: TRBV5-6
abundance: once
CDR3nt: TGTGCCAGCAGCTTGGGTTTATCGGGAGCGGCTGAGCAGTTCTTC
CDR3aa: CASSLGLSGAAEQFF

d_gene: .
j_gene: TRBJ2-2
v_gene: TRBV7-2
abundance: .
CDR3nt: TGTGCCAGCAGGCCCTCGACTATTAACACCGGGGAGCTGTTTTTT
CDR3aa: CASRPSTINTGELFF

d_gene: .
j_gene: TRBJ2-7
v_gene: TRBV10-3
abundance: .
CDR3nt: TGTGCCATCAGGGGGATTGGAGGGACCTACGAGCAGTACTTC
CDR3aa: CAIRGIGGTYEQYF

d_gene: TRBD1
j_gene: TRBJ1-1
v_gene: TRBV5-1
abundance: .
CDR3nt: TGCGCCAGCAGCTCTCCCGGGACAGGGTACACTGAAGCTTTCTTT
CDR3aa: CASSSPGTGYTEAFF

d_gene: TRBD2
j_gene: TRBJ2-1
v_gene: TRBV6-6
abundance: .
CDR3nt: TGTGCCAGCAGTCCACGGACTAGCGGGGACAATGAGCAGTTCTTC
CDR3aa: CASSPRTSGDNEQFF

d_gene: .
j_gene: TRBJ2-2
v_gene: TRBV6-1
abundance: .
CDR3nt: TGTGCCGCGGCGCTTGCCGGGGAGCTGTTTTTT
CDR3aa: CAAALAGELFF

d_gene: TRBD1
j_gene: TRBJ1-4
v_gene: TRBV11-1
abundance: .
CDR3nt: TGTGCCAGCAGCCGGACAGGGGGGAACAATGAAAAACTGTTTTTT
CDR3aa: CASSRTGGNNEKLFF

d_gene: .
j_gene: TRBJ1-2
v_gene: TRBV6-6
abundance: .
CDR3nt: TGTGCCAGCAGATTAAAAGGGGACGGCTACACCTTC
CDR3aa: CASRLKGDGYTF

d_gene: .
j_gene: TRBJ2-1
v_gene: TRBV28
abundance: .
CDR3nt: TGTGCCAGCAGTTCCCCGCGGAGTAATGAGCAGTTCTTC
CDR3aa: CASSSPRSNEQFF

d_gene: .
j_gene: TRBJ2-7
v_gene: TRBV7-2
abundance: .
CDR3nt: TGTGCCAGCAGCTTAGTATGGTACGAGCAGTACTTC
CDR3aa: CASSLVWYEQYF

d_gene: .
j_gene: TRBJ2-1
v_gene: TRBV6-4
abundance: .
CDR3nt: TGTGCCAGCAAGAAACAGGGGGGGGACAATGAGCAGTTCTTC
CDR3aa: CASKKQGGDNEQFF

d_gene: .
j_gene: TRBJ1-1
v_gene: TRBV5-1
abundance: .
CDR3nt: TGCGCCAGCAGCTTGGCTGGCATCGCAGCAGCTTTCTTT
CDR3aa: CASSLAGIAAAFF

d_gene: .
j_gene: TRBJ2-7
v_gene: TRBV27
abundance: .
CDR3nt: TGTGCCAGCAGTTTATCGCGGGGAACCTACGAGCAGTACTTC
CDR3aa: CASSLSRGTYEQYF

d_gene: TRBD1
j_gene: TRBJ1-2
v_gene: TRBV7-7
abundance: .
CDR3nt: TGTGCCAGCAGCTTAGTGGGACAGCTAAACTATGGCTACACCTTC
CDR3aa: CASSLVGQLNYGYTF

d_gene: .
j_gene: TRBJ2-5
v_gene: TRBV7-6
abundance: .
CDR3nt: TGTGCCAGCAGCTCCCTCACCGGGAGTGGAGAGACCCAGTACTTC
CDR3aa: CASSSLTGSGETQYF

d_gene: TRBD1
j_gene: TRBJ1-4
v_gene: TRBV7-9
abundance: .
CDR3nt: TGTGCCAGCAGCCCCGGGACAGCGGCAACTAATGAAAAACTGTTTTTT
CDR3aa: CASSPGTAATNEKLFF

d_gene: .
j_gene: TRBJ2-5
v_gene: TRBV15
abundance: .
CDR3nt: TGTGCCACCAGCAGAGATCCGGCCGGGGACCCAGGGACCCAGTACTTC
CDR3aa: CATSRDPAGDPGTQYF

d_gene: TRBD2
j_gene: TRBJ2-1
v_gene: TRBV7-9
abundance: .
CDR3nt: TGTGCCAGCAGCTGGGACTATGGCGATGAGCAGTTCTTC
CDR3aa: CASSWDYGDEQFF

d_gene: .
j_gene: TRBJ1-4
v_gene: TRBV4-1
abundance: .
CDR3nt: TGCGCCAGCAGCTCGGTTCCTTGGGAAAAACTGTTTTTT
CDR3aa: CASSSVPWEKLFF

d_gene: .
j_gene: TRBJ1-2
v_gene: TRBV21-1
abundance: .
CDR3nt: TGTGCCAGCAGCAAAGGGGGCCAGACCTTCTATGGCTACACCTTC
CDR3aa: CASSKGGQTFYGYTF

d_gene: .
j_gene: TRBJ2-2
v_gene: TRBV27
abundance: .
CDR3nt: TGTGCCCCCCTCAATATGGGCGGACGGAACACCGGGGAGCTGTTTTTT
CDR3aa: CAPLNMGGRNTGELFF

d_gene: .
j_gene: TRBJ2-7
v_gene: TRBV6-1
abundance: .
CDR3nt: TGTGCCAGCAGGATGGGTCACGAGCAGTACTTC
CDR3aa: CASRMGHEQYF

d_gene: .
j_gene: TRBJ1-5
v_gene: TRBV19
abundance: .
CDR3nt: TGTGCCAGTAGTATAAGGTACTCGGGGAGCAATCAGCCCCAGCATTTT
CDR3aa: CASSIRYSGSNQPQHF

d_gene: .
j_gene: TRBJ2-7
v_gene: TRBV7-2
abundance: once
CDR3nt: TGTGCCAGCAGCTTAGCCCCAGCAGGCGGCTACGAGCAGTACTTC
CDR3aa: CASSLAPAGGYEQYF

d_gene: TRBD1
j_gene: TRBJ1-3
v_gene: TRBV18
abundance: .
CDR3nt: TGTGCCAGCTCACCATCGGACAGGGGATCAGCCGGAAACACCATATATTTT
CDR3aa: CASSPSDRGSAGNTIYF

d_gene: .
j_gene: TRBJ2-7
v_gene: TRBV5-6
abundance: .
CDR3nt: TGTGCCAGCAGCACCGGTCCTGCCTACGAGCAGTACTTC
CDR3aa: CASSTGPAYEQYF

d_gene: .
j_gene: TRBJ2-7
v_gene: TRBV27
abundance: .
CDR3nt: TGTGCCACCGCGGACAGCTCCTACGAGCAGTACTTC
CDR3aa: CATADSSYEQYF

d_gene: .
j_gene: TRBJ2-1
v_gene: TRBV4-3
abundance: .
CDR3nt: TGCGCCAGCAGCCAAGATCTTGCGAGCTCCTACAATGAGCAGTTCTTC
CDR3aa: CASSQDLASSYNEQFF

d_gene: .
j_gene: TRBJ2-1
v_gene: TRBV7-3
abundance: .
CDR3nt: TGTGCCAGCAGCTTAGCCAGGGCTGCTAATGAGCAGTTCTTC
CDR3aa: CASSLARAANEQFF

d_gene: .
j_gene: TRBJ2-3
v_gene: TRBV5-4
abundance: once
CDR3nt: TGTGCCAGCACTCCGGACAGCCCCGATAGGACAGATACGCAGTATTTT
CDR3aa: CASTPDSPDRTDTQYF

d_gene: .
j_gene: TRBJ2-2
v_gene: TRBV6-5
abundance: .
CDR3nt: TGTGCCAGCACCCCCCGAAACACCGGGGAGCTGTTTTTT
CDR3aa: CASTPRNTGELFF

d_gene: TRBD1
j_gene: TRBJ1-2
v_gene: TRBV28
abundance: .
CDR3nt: TGTGCCAGCAGTTTCCCCACCATCCGGGACAGGGGTCTCGCTAACTATGGCTACACCTTC
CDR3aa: CASSFPTIRDRGLANYGYTF

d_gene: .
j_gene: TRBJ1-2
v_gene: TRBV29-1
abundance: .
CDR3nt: TGCAGCGTTGAAGACTACCGACATCCGTGGAGCTACACCTTC
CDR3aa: CSVEDYRHPWSYTF

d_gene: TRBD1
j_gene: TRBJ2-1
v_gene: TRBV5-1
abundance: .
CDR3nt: TGCGCCAGCAGCTTGGAGGGACAGGTTTACAATGAGCAGTTCTTC
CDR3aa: CASSLEGQVYNEQFF

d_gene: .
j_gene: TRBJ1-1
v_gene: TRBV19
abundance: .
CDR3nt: TGTGCCAGCACCCGCGGGTTTGGGGCTGAAGCTTTCTTT
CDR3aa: CASTRGFGAEAFF

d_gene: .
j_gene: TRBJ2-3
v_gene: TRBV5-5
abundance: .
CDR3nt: TGTGCCAGCAGCTTCGGCACAGATACGCAGTATTTT
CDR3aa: CASSFGTDTQYF

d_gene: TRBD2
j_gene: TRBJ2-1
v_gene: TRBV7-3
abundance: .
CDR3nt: TGTGCCAGCGGACCTAGCGGCTACAATGAGCAGTTCTTC
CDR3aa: CASGPSGYNEQFF

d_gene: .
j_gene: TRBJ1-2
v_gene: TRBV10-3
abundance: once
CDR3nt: TGTGCCATCAGCATCGGGACACTTTACTATGGCTACACCTTC
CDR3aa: CAISIGTLYYGYTF

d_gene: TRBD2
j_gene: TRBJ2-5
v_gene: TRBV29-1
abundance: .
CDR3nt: TGCAGCGCGGGGACTAGCGAACAAGAGACCCAGTACTTC
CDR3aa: CSAGTSEQETQYF

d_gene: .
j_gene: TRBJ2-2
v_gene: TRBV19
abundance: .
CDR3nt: TGTGCCAGTAGTCCTCGGACAGCGAACACCGGGGAGCTGTTTTTT
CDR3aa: CASSPRTANTGELFF

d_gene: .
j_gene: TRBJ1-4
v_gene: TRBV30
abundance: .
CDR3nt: TGTGCCTGGAGACCGATGGACGGAGGCGGTGAAAAACTGTTTTTT
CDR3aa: CAWRPMDGGGEKLFF

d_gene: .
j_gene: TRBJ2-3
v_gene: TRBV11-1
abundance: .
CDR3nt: TGTGCCAGCAGCTTGGCCCACACAGATACGCAGTATTTT
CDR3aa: CASSLAHTDTQYF

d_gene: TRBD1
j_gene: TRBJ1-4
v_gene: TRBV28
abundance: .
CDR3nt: TGTGCCTCTACTTTGGGATGGGGACAGAAGAATGAAAAACTGTTTTTT
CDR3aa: CASTLGWGQKNEKLFF

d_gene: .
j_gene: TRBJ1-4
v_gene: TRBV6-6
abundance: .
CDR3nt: TGTGCCAGCAGTTACTCGGACACTCCTCTCGGTGAAAAACTGTTTTTT
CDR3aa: CASSYSDTPLGEKLFF